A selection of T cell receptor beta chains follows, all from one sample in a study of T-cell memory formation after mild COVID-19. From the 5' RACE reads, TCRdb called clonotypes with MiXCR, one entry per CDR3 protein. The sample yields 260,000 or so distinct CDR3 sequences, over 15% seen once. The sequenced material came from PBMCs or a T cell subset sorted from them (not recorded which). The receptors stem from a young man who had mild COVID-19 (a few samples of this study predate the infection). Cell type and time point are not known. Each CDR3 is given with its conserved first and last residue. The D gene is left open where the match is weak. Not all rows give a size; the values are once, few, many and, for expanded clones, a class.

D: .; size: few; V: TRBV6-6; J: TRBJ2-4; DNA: TGTGCCAGCAGCACAAATACAGGGTCGGACATTCAGTACTTC; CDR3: CASSTNTGSDIQYF
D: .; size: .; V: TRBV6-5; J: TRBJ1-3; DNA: TGTGCCACTTGTCGGACGGGAGCGGGGAACTCTGGAAACACCATATATTTT; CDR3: CATCRTGAGNSGNTIYF
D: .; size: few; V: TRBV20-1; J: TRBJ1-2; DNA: TGCAGTGCGCTGACAGCTAACTATGGCTACACCTTC; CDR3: CSALTANYGYTF
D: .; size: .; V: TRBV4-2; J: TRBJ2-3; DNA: TGTGCCAGCAGCCAAGAGGGACTGAGAGATACGCAGTATTTT; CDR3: CASSQEGLRDTQYF
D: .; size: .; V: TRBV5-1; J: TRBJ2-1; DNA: TGCGCCAGCAGCCCCGGCGTAGGTGGTGAGCAGTTCTTC; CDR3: CASSPGVGGEQFF
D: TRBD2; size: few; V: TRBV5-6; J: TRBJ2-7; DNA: TGTGCCAGCAGCTTGGGCTATAGAGGACTAGCGGAGGACGAGCAGTACTTC; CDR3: CASSLGYRGLAEDEQYF
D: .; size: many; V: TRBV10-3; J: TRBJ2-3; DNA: TGTGCCATCAGTGGACCAACTGGGACAGATACGCAGTATTTT; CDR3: CAISGPTGTDTQYF
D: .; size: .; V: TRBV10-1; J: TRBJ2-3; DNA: TGCGCCAGCAGTGAGTCTAACTCGTTCACGGATACGCAGTATTTT; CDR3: CASSESNSFTDTQYF
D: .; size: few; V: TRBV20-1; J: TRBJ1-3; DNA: TGCAGTGCTAGAAGTGGGACGGACTCTGGAAACACCATATATTTT; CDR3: CSARSGTDSGNTIYF
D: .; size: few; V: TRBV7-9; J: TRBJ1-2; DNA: TGTGCCAGCAGCTTTGTGGATTCCAACTATGGCTACACCTTC; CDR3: CASSFVDSNYGYTF
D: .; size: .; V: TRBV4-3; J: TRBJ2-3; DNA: TGCGCCAGCAGCCAAACGCAGGTTGGGCTAGTCTCAGATACGCAGTATTTT; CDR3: CASSQTQVGLVSDTQYF
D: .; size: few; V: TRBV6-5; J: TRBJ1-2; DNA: TGTGCCAGCAGTTACTCGGGTTACGCGGCTGTAACCTTC; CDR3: CASSYSGYAAVTF
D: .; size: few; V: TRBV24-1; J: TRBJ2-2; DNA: TGTGCCACCAGTGTAACGAACACCGGGGAGCTGTTTTTT; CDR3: CATSVTNTGELFF
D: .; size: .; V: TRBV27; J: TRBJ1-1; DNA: TGTGCCAGCAGTTTATGGAGGGGGGCTGAAGCTTTCTTT; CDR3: CASSLWRGAEAFF
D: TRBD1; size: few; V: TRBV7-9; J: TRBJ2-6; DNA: TGTGCCAGCAGCTTACCAGGACAGGGCTCTGGGGCCAACGTCCTGACTTTC; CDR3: CASSLPGQGSGANVLTF
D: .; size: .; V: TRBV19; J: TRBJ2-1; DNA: TGTGCCAGTAGTAAACGGGCGGGGGCTGGGGATGAGCAGTTCTTC; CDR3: CASSKRAGAGDEQFF
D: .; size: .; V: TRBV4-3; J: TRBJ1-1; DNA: TGCGCCAGCAGCCAAAGGGACACCAAGAACACTGAAGCTTTCTTT; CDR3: CASSQRDTKNTEAFF
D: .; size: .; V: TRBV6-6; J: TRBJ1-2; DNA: TGTGCCAGCAGTTACGTGGACTATGGCTACACCTTC; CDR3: CASSYVDYGYTF
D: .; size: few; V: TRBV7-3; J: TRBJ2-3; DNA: TGTGCCAGCAGCCCGAGTGCGGCCGACGGTACGCAGTATTTT; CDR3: CASSPSAADGTQYF
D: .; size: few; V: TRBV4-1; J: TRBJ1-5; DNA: TGCGCCAGCAGCCCCGTCTTTGGGCCCCAGCATTTT; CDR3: CASSPVFGPQHF
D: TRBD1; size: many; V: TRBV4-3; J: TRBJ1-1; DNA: TGCGCCAGCAGCCAAGAGGGACAGGGGTTTAGGGGTGAAGCTTTCTTT; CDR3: CASSQEGQGFRGEAFF
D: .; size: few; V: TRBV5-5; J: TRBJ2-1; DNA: TGTGCCAGCAGCTTGGCCGTTAGGAGCAGCTCCTACAATGAGCAGTTCTTC; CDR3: CASSLAVRSSSYNEQFF
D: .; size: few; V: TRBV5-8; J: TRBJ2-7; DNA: TGTGCCAGCAGCTTGTATGTTCGGGGGGCGGAGCAGTACTTC; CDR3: CASSLYVRGAEQYF
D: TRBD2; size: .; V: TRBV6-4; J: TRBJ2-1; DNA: TGTGCCAGCAGTGACTCAGCGGGAAGCTCCTACAATGAGCAGTTCTTC; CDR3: CASSDSAGSSYNEQFF
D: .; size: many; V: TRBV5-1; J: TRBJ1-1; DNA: TGCGCCAGCAGCTTGGATGGGCCGCCCATCACTGAAGCTTTCTTT; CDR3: CASSLDGPPITEAFF
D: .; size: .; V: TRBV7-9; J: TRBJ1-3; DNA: TGTGCCAGCGGGGAGGGAGCAGGAAACACCATATATTTT; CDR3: CASGEGAGNTIYF
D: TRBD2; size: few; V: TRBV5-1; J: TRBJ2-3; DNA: TGCGCCAGCAGCCCCGGACCAGCGGGGACCCCCACAGATACGCAGTATTTT; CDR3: CASSPGPAGTPTDTQYF
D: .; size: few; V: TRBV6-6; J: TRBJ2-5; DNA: TGTGCCAGCAGCGCGGAGGGGGGGGAAGAGACCCAGTACTTC; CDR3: CASSAEGGEETQYF
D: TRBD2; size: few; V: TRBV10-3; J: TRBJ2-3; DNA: TGTGCCATCGGCGGGGGGGGCACAGATACGCAGTATTTT; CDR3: CAIGGGGTDTQYF
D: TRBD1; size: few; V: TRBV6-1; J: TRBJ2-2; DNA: TGTGCCAGCAGTGGGACAGGGCCCACCGGGGAGCTGTTTTTT; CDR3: CASSGTGPTGELFF
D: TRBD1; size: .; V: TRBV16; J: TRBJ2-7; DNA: TGTGCCAGCAGCCAAGGGACAGGGTGGTCCTACGAGCAGTACTTC; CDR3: CASSQGTGWSYEQYF
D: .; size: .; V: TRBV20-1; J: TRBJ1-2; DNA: TGCAGTTGCCTCAGGGAAAACTATGGCTACACCTTC; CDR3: CSCLRENYGYTF
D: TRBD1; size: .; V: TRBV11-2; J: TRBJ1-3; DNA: TGTGCCAGCAGCATTACAGGGGTCGGAAACACCATATATTTT; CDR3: CASSITGVGNTIYF
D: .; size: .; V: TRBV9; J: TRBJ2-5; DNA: TGTGCCAGCAGCGTAGTCTGGGGACCGGGAGAGACCCAGTACTTC; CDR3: CASSVVWGPGETQYF
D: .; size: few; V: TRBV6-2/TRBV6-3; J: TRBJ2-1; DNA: TGTGCCAGCACCAATGGGAATTCCTACAATGAGCAGTTCTTC; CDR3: CASTNGNSYNEQFF
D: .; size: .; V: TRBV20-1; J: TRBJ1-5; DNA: TGCAGTGCTAGCAGAATAGCGGATCAGCCCCAGCATTTT; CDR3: CSASRIADQPQHF
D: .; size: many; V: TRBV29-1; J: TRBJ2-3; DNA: TGCAGCGTTGAAGATGGGGGCTCGGATACGCAGTATTTT; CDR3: CSVEDGGSDTQYF
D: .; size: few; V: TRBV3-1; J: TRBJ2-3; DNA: TGTGCCAGCAGCCCGGGGGGCGGGTTTTCCACAGATACGCAGTATTTT; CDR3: CASSPGGGFSTDTQYF
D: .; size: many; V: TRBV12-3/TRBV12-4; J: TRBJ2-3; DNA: TGTGCCAGCAGTTCAGGGGCCGGTTCCTTCACAGATACGCAGTATTTT; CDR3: CASSSGAGSFTDTQYF
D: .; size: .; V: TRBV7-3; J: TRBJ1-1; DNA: TGTGCCAGCAGCCCCACCTTAGGAGCTGAAGCTTTCTTT; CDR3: CASSPTLGAEAFF
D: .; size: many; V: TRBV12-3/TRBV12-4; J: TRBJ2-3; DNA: TGTGCCAGCAGCACCCATACGGGGACCACAGATACGCAGTATTTT; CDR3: CASSTHTGTTDTQYF
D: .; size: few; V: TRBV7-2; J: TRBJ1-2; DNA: TGTGCCAGCAGCACCGGGTCCCTAGGTACTGGCTACACCTTC; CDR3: CASSTGSLGTGYTF
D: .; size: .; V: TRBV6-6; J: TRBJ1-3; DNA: TGTGCCAGCAGTTACATCCGACAGGCCAACACCATATATTTT; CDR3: CASSYIRQANTIYF
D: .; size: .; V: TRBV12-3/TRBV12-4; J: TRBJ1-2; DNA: TGTGCCAGCAGTTTTTCAGAAGAACAGGGAAAGGATGGCTACACCTTC; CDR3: CASSFSEEQGKDGYTF
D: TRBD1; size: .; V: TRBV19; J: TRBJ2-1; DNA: TGTGCCAGTAGTGACCCGGGACAGGTATACAATGAGCAGTTCTTC; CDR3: CASSDPGQVYNEQFF
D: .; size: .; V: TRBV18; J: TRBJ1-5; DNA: TGTGCCAGCTCACCACGATCGTCCGGGGGCGATCAGCCCCAGCATTTT; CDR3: CASSPRSSGGDQPQHF
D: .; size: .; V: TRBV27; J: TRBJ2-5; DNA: TGTGCCAGCAGACGCCAGGGTCCAGAGACCCAGTACTTC; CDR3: CASRRQGPETQYF
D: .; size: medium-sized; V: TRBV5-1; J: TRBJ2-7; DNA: TGCGCCAGCAGCTTGGGATGGGCGTCTGGGGGGAAGGACGAGCAGTACTTC; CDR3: CASSLGWASGGKDEQYF
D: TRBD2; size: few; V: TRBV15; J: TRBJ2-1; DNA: TGTGCCACCAGCAGACTAGCGGGCGCTCAGTCAGGGGATGAGCAGTTCTTC; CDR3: CATSRLAGAQSGDEQFF
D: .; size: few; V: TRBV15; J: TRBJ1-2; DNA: TGTGCCACCAGCGATCCGGACGGGGGGAACTATGGCTACACCTTC; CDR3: CATSDPDGGNYGYTF
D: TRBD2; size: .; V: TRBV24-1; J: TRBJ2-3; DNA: TGTGCCACCAGTGACACTCGGGGTAGCGGGGCAGATACGCAGTATTTT; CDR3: CATSDTRGSGADTQYF
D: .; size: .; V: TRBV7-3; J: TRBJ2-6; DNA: TGTGCCAGCAGCTTAAGGGGTGGCTCTGGGGCCAACGTCCTGACTTTC; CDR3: CASSLRGGSGANVLTF
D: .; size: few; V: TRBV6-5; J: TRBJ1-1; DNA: TGTGCCAGCAACACCGGGGGGTCGAACACTGAAGCTTTCTTT; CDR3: CASNTGGSNTEAFF
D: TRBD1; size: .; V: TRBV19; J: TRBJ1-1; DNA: TGTGCCAGTAGTAGGCTGTACAGGGGTAGCACTGAAGCTTTCTTT; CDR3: CASSRLYRGSTEAFF
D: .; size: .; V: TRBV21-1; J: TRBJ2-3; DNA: TGTGCCAGCAGCAAAGGGGCAGGGGGGACAGATACGCAGTATTTT; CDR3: CASSKGAGGTDTQYF
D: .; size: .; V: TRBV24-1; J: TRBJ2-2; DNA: TGTGCCACCAGTGCTACAGGAGATTACACCGGGGAGCTGTTTTTT; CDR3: CATSATGDYTGELFF
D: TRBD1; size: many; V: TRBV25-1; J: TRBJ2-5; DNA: TGTGCCAGCAGTGATCTAACCGGGACAGGGGTCGAGACCCAGTACTTC; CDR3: CASSDLTGTGVETQYF
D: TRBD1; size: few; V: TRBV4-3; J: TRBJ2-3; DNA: TGCGCCAGTGGTCCAGGGGGAGACACAGATACGCAGTATTTT; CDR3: CASGPGGDTDTQYF
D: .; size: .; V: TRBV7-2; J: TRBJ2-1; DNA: TGTGCCAGCAGCAACTACCGTGAGCAGTTCTTC; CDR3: CASSNYREQFF
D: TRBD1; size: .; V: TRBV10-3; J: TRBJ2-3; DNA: TGTGCCATCAGTGAGTCGGGACAGGGGACAGATACGCAGTATTTT; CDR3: CAISESGQGTDTQYF